This T cell receptor beta chain was documented in a study of blood T cells in healthy people across ages. This clonotype was counted only a few times. Its antigen is currently unknown. It was with a sample-barcoded 5' primer and a J-beta primer mix that a second PCR of roughly 7 to 12 cycles was run. Each cDNA was tagged by a template-switch adaptor containing 12 random nucleotides. One entry per CDR3 protein, called by TCRdb with MiXCR from the 5' RACE reads. The table includes 780,000 or so distinct CDR3 sequences, 20% to 25% detected once. General observations from the study: Total diversity from one million sequenced T cells was likely underestimated. Relative to aged donors, long-lived donors carried more naive CD4+ cells and displayed higher diversity.

The germline V gene has CDR1 SGHVS and CDR2 FNYEAQ. There are 15 residues in the CDR3. V shed 5 bases and J 3 bases; nucleotides not matched to a gene: 8. This sample also belongs to another study, concerning T cells of mothers and their children.

Sequences were obtained from blood. The chain carries TRBV7-6 and TRBJ2-7; 9 bases fit TRBD1. This TCR derives from a boy aged 10-17 years in good health. DNA for the CDR3: TGTGCCAGCAGCGGCGCCGGGACAGGGAACTACGAGCAGTACTTC. It is translated as CASSGAGTGNYEQYF.